Listed below are T cell receptor beta chains from one sample, sequenced in a study of technical replicates of blood from several donors. Repertoires were generated with immunoSEQ multiplex PCR, while TCRdb's copy carries only in-frame clones and drops some. Among some 89,000 clones listed, about 94% were seen once. What was sequenced was T cells isolated from PBMCs. These TCRs come from a human donor in good health. Both conserved end residues are part of each CDR3. D genes are given only for firm matches. Clone size appears in some rows only: once, few, many, or a class for an expanded clone.

>TRBV19|.|TRBJ1-2|.
TGTGCCAGTAGTCCCGGTAATGGCTACACCTTC
CASSPGNGYTF
>TRBV30|TRBD2|TRBJ2-2|.
TGTGCCTGGAGGCTAGCGGACCGGATCGCCGGGGAGCTGTTTTTT
CAWRLADRIAGELFF
>TRBV7-9|.|TRBJ1-5|few
TGTGCCAGCGCCCGGGAGGATCAGCCCCAGCATTTT
CASAREDQPQHF
>TRBV5-6|.|TRBJ2-7|.
TGTGCCAGCAGCTTTGTAGCAAACGAGCAGTACTTC
CASSFVANEQYF
>TRBV9|.|TRBJ1-1|.
TGTGCCAGCAGCGTCGAACATAACGCGGATATGAACACTGAAGCTTTCTTT
CASSVEHNADMNTEAFF
>TRBV11-2|TRBD1|TRBJ1-3|.
TGTGCCAGCAGCTGGGGACAGGGTGCTGGAAACACCATATATTTT
CASSWGQGAGNTIYF
>TRBV27|TRBD1|TRBJ2-5|.
TGTGCCAGCAGTTACAGGGGGCATGGAGAGACCCAGTACTTC
CASSYRGHGETQYF
>TRBV19|.|TRBJ1-2|.
TGTGCCAGTAGTATCTGGGGAGGTGGCTACACCTTC
CASSIWGGGYTF
>TRBV7-9|TRBD2|TRBJ2-7|.
TGTGCCAGCAGCTCACTGACTAGCGGGAGAAAGTACGAGCAGTACTTC
CASSSLTSGRKYEQYF
>TRBV28|.|TRBJ1-5|.
TGTGCCAGCAGTTTTCGTTGGCAGGTTGGTCAGCCCCAGCATTTT
CASSFRWQVGQPQHF
>TRBV7-2|.|TRBJ2-4|.
TGTGCCAGCAGCTTAGCGCGAGAAAACATTCAGTACTTC
CASSLARENIQYF
>TRBV5-6|TRBD1|TRBJ2-3|.
TGTGCCAGCAGCTTCTGGACAGGGGAAGCGGATACGCAGTATTTT
CASSFWTGEADTQYF
>TRBV4-1|TRBD2|TRBJ2-1|.
TGCGCCAGCGCACGGCTAGCGGGAGAGAGTTTGTTCTTC
CASARLAGESLFF
>TRBV5-1|TRBD1|TRBJ2-7|once
TGCGCCAGCAGCTTGGAGACAGGGGAATTCTGGCAGTACTTC
CASSLETGEFWQYF
>TRBV7-9|TRBD2|TRBJ2-1|.
TGTGCCAGCAGCTTAGCTTGGGTAGCGGGCCTAAGCTCCTACAATGAGCAGTTCTTC
CASSLAWVAGLSSYNEQFF
>TRBV5-6|.|TRBJ2-5|.
TGTGCCAGCAGCTTTTCGGCGGAAGAGACCCAGTACTTC
CASSFSAEETQYF
>TRBV5-8|TRBD1|TRBJ1-5|.
TGTGCCAGCAGCAGGAGGGGGCCGGGGGGGCATCAGCCCCAGCATTTT
CASSRRGPGGHQPQHF
>TRBV11-2|TRBD2|TRBJ2-3|.
TGTGCCAGCAGATCCCCGATAGCGGGACTAGATACGCAGTATTTT
CASRSPIAGLDTQYF
>TRBV6-1|TRBD1|TRBJ1-1|.
TGTGCCAGCAGTAGATACAGGGGGGAAGCTTTCTTT
CASSRYRGEAFF
>TRBV6-5|.|TRBJ2-2|.
TGTGCCAGCAGTTACTCGGGGCAAGGGGAGCTGTTTTTT
CASSYSGQGELFF
>TRBV6-1|.|TRBJ1-4|.
TGTGCCAGCAGGAGGCCCGGCGAAAAACTGTTTTTT
CASRRPGEKLFF
>TRBV18|.|TRBJ1-2|once
TGTGCCAGCTCACCACCGGGGGGGTACTATGGCTACACCTTC
CASSPPGGYYGYTF
>TRBV27|.|TRBJ1-3|.
TGTGCCAGCAGCCCTCGTGGCGGAGGAAACACCATATATTTT
CASSPRGGGNTIYF
>TRBV18|.|TRBJ1-1|.
TGTGCCAGCTCACCTCGGACAAACACTGAAGCTTTCTTT
CASSPRTNTEAFF